This TCR beta chain was sequenced during a study of cytomegalovirus exposure and HLA in healthy donors. About the study: Among roughly 180 million T cells, an earlier analysis found roughly 110 million unique TCR beta sequences. Whole-study findings and limits: A later analysis linked a missense DCLRE1C variant to TCR beta V- and J-gene trimming. TCR sequences were mostly rare, though some public TCRs occurred in many donors.

Primers for the PCR totalled 60 Vbeta and 13 Jbeta. The method was immunoSEQ multiplex PCR; TCRdb's version includes in-frame clones alone and lacks a portion of them. Its clone listing holds 200,000 or so clones. The CDR3 is made up of 12 amino acids. The V gene lost 2 bases and the J gene lost 7 bases, with 6 bases spanning the gap. Germline CDR1 and CDR2: MNHEY and SMNVEV (reference sequence). About this clone: The antigen remains undetermined. This specimen includes other DNA sequences encoding the same CDR3.

Specimen: PBMCs. The receptor was derived from a boy younger than 18 in good health and CMV-seronegative. The chain joins TRBV27 to TRBJ2-1; D uncertain. The CDR3 coding sequence is TGTGCCAGCAGTTTAGGTGCGAATGAGCAGTTCTTC. This codes for CASSLGANEQFF.